The rows below give T cell receptor beta chains drawn from one sample of a study of blood T cell repertoires in COVID-19. Clones were sequenced by immunoSEQ multiplex PCR, and TCRdb holds only the in-frame ones, with some missing. The sample comprises approximately 100,000 clones, roughly four fifths of which are singletons, and 4% to 5.5% rests with the top ten. The sequencing input was peripheral blood. These receptors were obtained from a man between 60 and 75 years old with acute or convalescent COVID-19. The CDR3 runs from the conserved cysteine through the conserved F or W. A D gene is named only where the DNA matches it firmly. The size field is filled for only some rows; it gives once, few, many or a size class.

D: -
V: TRBV3-1/TRBV3-2
J: TRBJ2-5
size: -
CDR3: CASSRAGEETQYF
DNA: TGTGCCAGCAGCCGTGCAGGGGAAGAGACCCAGTACTTC

D: TRBD1
V: TRBV3-1/TRBV3-2
J: TRBJ1-5
size: -
CDR3: CASSPRAGTGQQPQHF
DNA: TGTGCCAGCAGCCCTAGGGCCGGGACAGGGCAACAGCCCCAGCATTTT

D: TRBD1
V: TRBV18
J: TRBJ1-6
size: -
CDR3: CASSPPGAGGNNSPLHF
DNA: TGTGCCAGCTCACCACCGGGGGCAGGGGGAAATAATTCACCCCTCCACTTT

D: TRBD1
V: TRBV11-3
J: TRBJ1-1
size: -
CDR3: CASSWTGKGEAFF
DNA: TGTGCCAGCAGCTGGACAGGGAAAGGTGAAGCTTTCTTT

D: TRBD2
V: TRBV9
J: TRBJ2-2
size: -
CDR3: CASSPRTSGSPNTGELFF
DNA: TGTGCCAGCAGCCCCCGGACTAGCGGGAGCCCGAACACCGGGGAGCTGTTTTTT

D: -
V: TRBV18
J: TRBJ2-7
size: few
CDR3: CASSPPGASYEQYF
DNA: TGTGCCAGCTCACCACCGGGAGCCTCCTACGAGCAGTACTTC

D: TRBD2
V: TRBV9
J: TRBJ2-7
size: -
CDR3: CASSVTSGYEQYF
DNA: TGTGCCAGCAGCGTTACTAGCGGCTACGAGCAGTACTTC

D: -
V: TRBV18
J: TRBJ1-2
size: -
CDR3: CASSPRTDYGYTF
DNA: TGTGCCAGCTCACCCCGGACAGATTATGGCTACACCTTC

D: TRBD1
V: TRBV5-6
J: TRBJ2-5
size: -
CDR3: CASSSIVSTGSRETQYF
DNA: TGTGCCAGCAGCTCAATAGTTTCGACAGGGAGTCGGGAGACCCAGTACTTC

D: TRBD1
V: TRBV5-5
J: TRBJ2-1
size: -
CDR3: CASAPGQGWNEQFF
DNA: TGTGCCAGCGCCCCAGGACAGGGATGGAATGAGCAGTTCTTC

D: TRBD2
V: TRBV24-1
J: TRBJ2-2
size: -
CDR3: CATNPGRENTGELFF
DNA: TGTGCCACCAATCCAGGGAGGGAGAACACCGGGGAGCTGTTTTTT

D: -
V: TRBV4-3
J: TRBJ2-2
size: once
CDR3: CASSQVHGSNTLAGELFF
DNA: TGCGCCAGCAGCCAAGTCCACGGGAGCAATACCCTGGCCGGGGAGCTGTTTTTT

D: TRBD1
V: TRBV11-2
J: TRBJ1-5
size: -
CDR3: CASSLDTQGRGNQPQHF
DNA: TGTGCCAGCAGCTTAGACACACAGGGGAGAGGCAATCAGCCCCAGCATTTT

D: -
V: TRBV6-1
J: TRBJ1-2
size: few
CDR3: CASSEFGGTNYGYTF
DNA: TGTGCCAGCAGTGAATTTGGGGGCACCAACTATGGCTACACCTTC

D: TRBD2
V: TRBV5-1
J: TRBJ2-2
size: -
CDR3: CASSTEIGLAGGPTGELFF
DNA: TGCGCCAGCAGCACCGAAATAGGACTAGCGGGGGGGCCGACCGGGGAGCTGTTTTTT

D: -
V: TRBV3-1/TRBV3-2
J: TRBJ1-5
size: -
CDR3: CASSRRGDQPQHF
DNA: TGTGCCAGCAGCCGTCGGGGGGACCAGCCCCAGCATTTT

D: TRBD2
V: TRBV6-4
J: TRBJ2-2
size: -
CDR3: CASSDSFTSDTGELFF
DNA: TGTGCCAGCAGTGACTCTTTTACTAGCGACACCGGGGAGCTGTTTTTT

D: TRBD2
V: TRBV7-3
J: TRBJ2-7
size: -
CDR3: CASSLQLAGGGEQYF
DNA: TGTGCCAGCAGCTTACAGCTAGCGGGAGGTGGAGAGCAGTACTTC

D: -
V: TRBV6-4
J: TRBJ1-6
size: once
CDR3: CASSEGQGGSPLHF
DNA: TGTGCCAGCAGTGAGGGCCAAGGGGGTTCACCCCTCCACTTT

D: -
V: TRBV5-1
J: TRBJ2-1
size: -
CDR3: CASSFGSTKANEQFF
DNA: TGCGCCAGCAGCTTCGGCTCCACTAAGGCCAATGAGCAGTTCTTC

D: -
V: TRBV27
J: TRBJ1-1
size: -
CDR3: CASSLGQYDTEAFF
DNA: TGTGCCAGCAGTTTGGGCCAGTATGACACTGAAGCTTTCTTT

D: TRBD2
V: TRBV7-2
J: TRBJ2-7
size: -
CDR3: CASSYGLAGTYEQYF
DNA: TGTGCCAGCAGTTACGGGCTAGCGGGCACCTACGAGCAGTACTTC

D: -
V: TRBV3-1/TRBV3-2
J: TRBJ2-3
size: -
CDR3: CASSRQNTQYF
DNA: TGTGCCAGCAGCCGACAGAATACGCAGTATTTT

D: -
V: TRBV3-1/TRBV3-2
J: TRBJ1-4
size: -
CDR3: CASSQLPREGVFF
DNA: TGTGCCAGCAGCCAGCTACCTAGGGAGGGGGTGTTTTTT

D: TRBD1
V: TRBV5-4
J: TRBJ2-2
size: -
CDR3: CASSLPRSGQGAGELFF
DNA: TGTGCCAGCAGCTTACCTCGTTCGGGACAGGGGGCCGGGGAGCTGTTTTTT

D: -
V: TRBV6-5
J: TRBJ2-7
size: -
CDR3: CASSYNGGYEQYF
DNA: TGTGCCAGCAGTTACAACGGAGGCTACGAGCAGTACTTC

D: TRBD1
V: TRBV11-3
J: TRBJ1-5
size: once
CDR3: CASSLGQGSDQPQHF
DNA: TGTGCCAGCAGCTTGGGACAGGGAAGCGATCAGCCCCAGCATTTT

D: TRBD2
V: TRBV5-1
J: TRBJ2-1
size: -
CDR3: CASSLRAGGHEQFF
DNA: TGCGCCAGCAGCTTACGGGCGGGGGGCCATGAGCAGTTCTTC

D: TRBD1
V: TRBV5-6
J: TRBJ1-1
size: -
CDR3: CASSLVPTGEAFF
DNA: TGTGCCAGCAGCTTGGTCCCGACAGGGGAGGCTTTCTTT

D: -
V: TRBV11-3
J: TRBJ2-1
size: few
CDR3: CASSLIANEQFF
DNA: TGTGCCAGCAGCTTAATAGCGAATGAGCAGTTCTTC

D: TRBD2
V: TRBV5-1
J: TRBJ2-1
size: -
CDR3: CASSLDLAAEQFF
DNA: TGCGCCAGCAGCTTGGATCTAGCGGCCGAGCAGTTCTTC

D: -
V: TRBV19
J: TRBJ1-2
size: -
CDR3: CASSEGVYGYTF
DNA: TGTGCCAGTAGTGAAGGGGTCTATGGCTACACCTTC

D: -
V: TRBV28
J: TRBJ1-2
size: once
CDR3: CASSLDGIYGYTF
DNA: TGTGCCAGCAGCTTAGACGGGATTTATGGCTACACCTTC

D: TRBD1
V: TRBV6-5
J: TRBJ2-7
size: -
CDR3: CATIWTGSSYEQYF
DNA: TGTGCCACTATCTGGACAGGCAGCTCCTACGAGCAGTACTTC

D: TRBD1
V: TRBV2
J: TRBJ2-1
size: -
CDR3: CASSSPGTGGDNEQFF
DNA: TGTGCCAGCAGTTCCCCCGGGACAGGGGGGGACAATGAGCAGTTCTTC

D: TRBD1
V: TRBV5-1
J: TRBJ1-1
size: -
CDR3: CASSLRTGRNTEAFF
DNA: TGCGCCAGCAGCTTGAGGACAGGACGTAACACTGAAGCTTTCTTT

D: TRBD1
V: TRBV7-9
J: TRBJ2-1
size: -
CDR3: CAPGTANYNEQFF
DNA: TGTGCCCCCGGGACAGCTAATTACAATGAGCAGTTCTTC

D: TRBD2
V: TRBV28
J: TRBJ2-1
size: -
CDR3: CASSLLGTSGNNEQFF
DNA: TGTGCCAGCAGTTTGCTCGGGACTAGCGGAAACAATGAGCAGTTCTTC

D: -
V: TRBV7-2
J: TRBJ2-1
size: -
CDR3: CASSLGRYRQFF
DNA: TGTGCCAGCAGCTTAGGCAGATATCGGCAGTTCTTC

D: -
V: TRBV1
J: TRBJ2-1
size: few
CDR3: CTSSHPGLAGGLSLLYNEQFF
DNA: TGCACCAGCAGCCATCCCGGACTAGCGGGGGGGCTTTCCCTCCTGTACAATGAGCAGTTCTTC

D: -
V: TRBV5-5
J: TRBJ1-2
size: -
CDR3: CASSFTPQPISNYGYTF
DNA: TGTGCCAGCAGCTTTACTCCGCAACCGATATCTAACTATGGCTACACCTTC

D: TRBD2
V: TRBV10-3
J: TRBJ2-3
size: few
CDR3: CAISEPDISGGPTDTQYF
DNA: TGTGCCATCAGTGAGCCTGACATTAGCGGGGGGCCAACAGATACGCAGTATTTT

D: TRBD1
V: TRBV6-5
J: TRBJ1-2
size: -
CDR3: CASSSPGQETGYGYTF
DNA: TGTGCCAGCAGTTCCCCGGGACAGGAGACCGGATATGGCTACACCTTC

D: -
V: TRBV6-6
J: TRBJ1-2
size: -
CDR3: CASSSPVNYGYTF
DNA: TGTGCCAGCAGTTCGCCAGTTAACTATGGCTACACCTTC